This T cell receptor beta chain comes out of a study of chemoradiotherapy in HPV16-positive cancers. Overall study context: A couple of HPV16-positive patients' cells yielded candidate HPV-specific clones and common motifs. Study-level points and caveats: Candidate HPV-specific clones and E7-related TCR motifs grew in tumor during treatment. HPV-specific T cells were functionally defined from only a couple of HPV16-positive patients. For HPV16-positive patients, expanding HPV-responsive T cells associated with longer recurrence-free survival.

This clone has a handful of counts. Antigen unknown. The repertoire was sequenced with immunoSEQ multiplex PCR; TCRdb's copy has only in-frame clones and lacks some. The table includes around 7,400 clones, around two thirds detected once. The CDR3 consists of 15 residues. The germline V and J ends were trimmed by 8 bases and 7 bases, with 24 bases remaining between them. The germline V gene encodes CDR1 MNHNS and CDR2 SASEGT. The V gene is TRBV6-1, the J gene TRBJ2-7; TRBD2 is a possible D gene (6 bases). This sequence originates from a human donor with HPV-associated anogenital cancer. Material: tumor tissue, obtained from a patient who underwent chemoradiotherapy. CDR3 in amino acids: CASPGRDPGGREQYF. The CDR3 DNA is TGTGCCAGCCCGGGAAGGGACCCTGGGGGGAGGGAGCAGTACTTC.